The T cell receptor (beta chain) described here comes from a study of tissue T cells after allogeneic stem cell transplantation. At the level of the study: Samples with visible lymphocytes on H&E were prioritized for sequencing. Study-level points and caveats: In patients and mice, blood and spleen missed much of tissue repertoire.

As to this clone: Its antigen is currently unknown.

Germline loops: CDR1 SGHTA, CDR2 FQGNSA. The V gene lost 0 bases and the J gene lost 5 bases, with 10 bases spanning the gap. The CDR3 runs 15 residues. Assay used: immunoSEQ multiplex PCR; TCRdb lists only in-frame clones, some missing. The sample has under 4,500 clones; approximately 72% are singletons. Comparators without hematopoietic cell transplant had other cancers, at least five gastrointestinal samples, and no known gastrointestinal disease. The sequence derives from a male donor aged 60 or over with lung cancer. The sample here was left colon tissue, taken at autopsy. This chain joins TRBV7-2 and TRBJ2-2; TRBD1 might be the D (5 bases). The CDR3 reads CASSLAQGGTGELFF. The CDR3 DNA reads TGTGCCAGCAGCTTAGCGCAGGGTGGGACCGGGGAGCTGTTTTTT.